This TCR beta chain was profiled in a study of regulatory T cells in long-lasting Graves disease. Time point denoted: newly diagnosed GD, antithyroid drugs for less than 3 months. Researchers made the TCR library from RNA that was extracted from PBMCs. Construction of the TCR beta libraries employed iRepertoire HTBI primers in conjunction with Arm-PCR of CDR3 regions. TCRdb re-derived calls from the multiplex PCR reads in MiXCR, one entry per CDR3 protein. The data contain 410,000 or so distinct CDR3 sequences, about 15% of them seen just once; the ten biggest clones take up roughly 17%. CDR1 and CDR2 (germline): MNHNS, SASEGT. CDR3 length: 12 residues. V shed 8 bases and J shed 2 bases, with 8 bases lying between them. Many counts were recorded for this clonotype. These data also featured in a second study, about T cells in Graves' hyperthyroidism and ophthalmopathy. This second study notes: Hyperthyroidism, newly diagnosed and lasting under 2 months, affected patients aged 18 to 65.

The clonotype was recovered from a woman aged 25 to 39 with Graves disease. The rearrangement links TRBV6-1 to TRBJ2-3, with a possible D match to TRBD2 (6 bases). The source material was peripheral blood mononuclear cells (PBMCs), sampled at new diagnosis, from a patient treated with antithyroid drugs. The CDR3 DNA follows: TGTGCCAGCCGGGACTCCACAGATACGCAGTATTTT. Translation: CASRDSTDTQYF.